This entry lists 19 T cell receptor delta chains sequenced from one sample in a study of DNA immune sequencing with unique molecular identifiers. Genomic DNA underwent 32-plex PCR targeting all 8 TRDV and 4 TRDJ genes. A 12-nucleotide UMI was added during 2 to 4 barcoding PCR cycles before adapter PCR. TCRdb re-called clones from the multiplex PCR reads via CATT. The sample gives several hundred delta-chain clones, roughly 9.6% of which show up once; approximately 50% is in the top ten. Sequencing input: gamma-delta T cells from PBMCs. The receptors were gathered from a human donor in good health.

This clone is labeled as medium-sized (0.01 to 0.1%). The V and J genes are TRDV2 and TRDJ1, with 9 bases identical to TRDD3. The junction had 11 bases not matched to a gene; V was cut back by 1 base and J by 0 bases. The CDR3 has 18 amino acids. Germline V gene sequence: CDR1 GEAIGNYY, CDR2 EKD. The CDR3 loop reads CACDTVGTGDTYTDKLIF. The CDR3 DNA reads TGTGCCTGTGACACGGTAGGGACCGGGGATACGTACACCGATAAACTCATCTTT.

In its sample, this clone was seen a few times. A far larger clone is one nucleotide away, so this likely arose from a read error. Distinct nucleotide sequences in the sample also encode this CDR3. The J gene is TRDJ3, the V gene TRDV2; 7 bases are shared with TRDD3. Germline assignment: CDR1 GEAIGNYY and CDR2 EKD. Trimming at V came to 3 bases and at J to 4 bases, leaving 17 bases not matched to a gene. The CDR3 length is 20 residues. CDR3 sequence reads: CACDFVLGEPSSWDTRQMFF. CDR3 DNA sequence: TGTGCCTGTGACTTTGTTTTGGGGGAGCCGAGCTCGTGGGACACCCGACAGATGTTTTTC.

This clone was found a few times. CDR3 sequence: CACDPLGDLDKLIF. In nucleotides, the CDR3 is TGTGCCTGTGATCCCCTGGGGGATCTGGATAAACTCATCTTT. The chain couples TRDV2 to TRDJ1; TRDD3 matches 9 bases. Germline trimming cut 4 bases from V and 5 bases from J; bases unmatched to any gene: 7. CDR3 length: 14 residues. Germline values: CDR1 GEAIGNYY, CDR2 EKD.

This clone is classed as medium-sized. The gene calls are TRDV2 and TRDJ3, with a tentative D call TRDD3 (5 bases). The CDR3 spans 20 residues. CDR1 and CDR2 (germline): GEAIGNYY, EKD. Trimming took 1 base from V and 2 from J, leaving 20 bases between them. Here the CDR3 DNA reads TGTGCCTGTGACACGGGCTGGAGTCGGGGGGTGACCTGGGACACCCGACAGATGTTTTTC. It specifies CACDTGWSRGVTWDTRQMFF.

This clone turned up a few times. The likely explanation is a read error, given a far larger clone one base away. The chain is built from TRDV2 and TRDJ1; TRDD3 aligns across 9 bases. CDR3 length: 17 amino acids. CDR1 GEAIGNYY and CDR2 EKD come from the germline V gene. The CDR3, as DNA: TGTGCCTGTGATCTACTGGGGGACTCCGAGTACACCGATAATCTCATCTTT. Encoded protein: CACDLLGDSEYTDNLIF.

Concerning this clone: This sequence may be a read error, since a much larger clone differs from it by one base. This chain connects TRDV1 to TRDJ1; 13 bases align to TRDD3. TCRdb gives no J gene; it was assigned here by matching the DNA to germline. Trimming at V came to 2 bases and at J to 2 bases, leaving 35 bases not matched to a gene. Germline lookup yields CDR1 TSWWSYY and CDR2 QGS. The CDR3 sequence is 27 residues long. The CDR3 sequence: CALGELALPPLFLRRLGDTGWTDKLIF. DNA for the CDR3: TGTGCTCTTGGGGAATTGGCCCTCCCCCCCCTATTCCTACGAAGACTGGGGGATACGGGGTGGACCGATAAACTCATCTTT.

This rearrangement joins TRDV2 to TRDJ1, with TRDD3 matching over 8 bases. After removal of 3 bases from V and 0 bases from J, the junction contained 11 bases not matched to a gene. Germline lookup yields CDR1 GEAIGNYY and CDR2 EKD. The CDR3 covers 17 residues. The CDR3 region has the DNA TGTGCCTGTGACCCCTGGGGGACCACTTTTTACACCGATAAACTCATCTTT. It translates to CACDPWGTTFYTDKLIF.

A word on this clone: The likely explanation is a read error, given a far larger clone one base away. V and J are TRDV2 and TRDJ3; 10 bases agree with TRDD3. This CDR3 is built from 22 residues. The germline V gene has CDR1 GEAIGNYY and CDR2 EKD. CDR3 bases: TGTGCCTGTGACTCCGTGGAGAGTACTGGGGGATCCAGCTCCTGGGACACCCGACAGATTTTTTTC. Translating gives CACDSVESTGGSSSWDTRQIFF.

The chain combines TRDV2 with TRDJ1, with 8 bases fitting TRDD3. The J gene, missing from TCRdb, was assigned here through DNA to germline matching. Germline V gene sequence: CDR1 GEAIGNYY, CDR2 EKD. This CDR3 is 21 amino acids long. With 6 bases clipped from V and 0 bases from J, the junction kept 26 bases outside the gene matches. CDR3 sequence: CACIPLRSGRSGGAYTDKLIF. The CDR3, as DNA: TGTGCCTGTATTCCCCTAAGATCGGGTCGGTCTGGGGGAGCGTACACCGATAAACTCATCTTT.

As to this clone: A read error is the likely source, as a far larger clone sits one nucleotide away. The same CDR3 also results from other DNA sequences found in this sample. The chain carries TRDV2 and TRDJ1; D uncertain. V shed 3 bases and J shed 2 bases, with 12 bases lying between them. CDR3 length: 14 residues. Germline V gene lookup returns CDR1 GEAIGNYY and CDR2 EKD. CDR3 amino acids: CACDQLLYTDKLIF. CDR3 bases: TGTGCCTGTGACCAGCTGTTGTATACCGATAAACTCATCTTT.

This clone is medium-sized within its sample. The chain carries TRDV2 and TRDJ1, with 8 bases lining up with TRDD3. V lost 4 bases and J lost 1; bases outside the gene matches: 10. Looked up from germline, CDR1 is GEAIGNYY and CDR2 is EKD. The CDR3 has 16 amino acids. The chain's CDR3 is CACEPLLGAPTDKLIF. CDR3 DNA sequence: TGTGCCTGTGAACCCCTACTGGGGGCCCCCACCGATAAACTCATCTTT.

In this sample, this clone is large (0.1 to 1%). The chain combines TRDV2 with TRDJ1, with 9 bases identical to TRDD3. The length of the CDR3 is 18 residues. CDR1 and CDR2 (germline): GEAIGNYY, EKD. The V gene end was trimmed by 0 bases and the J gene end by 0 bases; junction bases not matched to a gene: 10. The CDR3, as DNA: TGTGCCTGTGACACCTTATATCCTGGGGGATTGTACACCGATAAACTCATCTTT. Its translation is CACDTLYPGGLYTDKLIF.

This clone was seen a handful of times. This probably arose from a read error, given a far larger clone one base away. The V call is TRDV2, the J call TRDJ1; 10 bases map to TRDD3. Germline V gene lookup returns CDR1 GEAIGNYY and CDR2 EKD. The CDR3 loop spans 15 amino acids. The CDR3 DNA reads TGTGCCTGTAACACACTGGGGGATTCGGCCGATAAACTCATCTTT. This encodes CACNTLGDSADKLIF.

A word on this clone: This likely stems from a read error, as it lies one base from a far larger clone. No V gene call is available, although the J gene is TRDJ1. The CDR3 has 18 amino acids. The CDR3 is CALGEGWVFPKTGGRLIF. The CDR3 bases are TGTGCTCTTGGGGAAGGGTGGGTCTTCCCCAAGACTGGTGGGCGCCTCATCTTT.

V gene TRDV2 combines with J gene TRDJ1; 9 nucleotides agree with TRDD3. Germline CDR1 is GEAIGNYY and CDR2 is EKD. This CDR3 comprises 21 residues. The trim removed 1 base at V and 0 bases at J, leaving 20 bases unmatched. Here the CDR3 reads CACDTLSTGGPPPLYTDKLIF. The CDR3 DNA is TGTGCCTGTGACACTCTCAGTACTGGGGGACCCCCCCCCTTGTACACCGATAAACTCATCTTT.

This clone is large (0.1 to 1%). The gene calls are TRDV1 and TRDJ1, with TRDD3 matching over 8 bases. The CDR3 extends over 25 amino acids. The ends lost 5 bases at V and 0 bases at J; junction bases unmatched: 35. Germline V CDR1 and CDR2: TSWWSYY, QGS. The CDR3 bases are TGTGCTCTTGGGCCCCGTCTTCGTAAGGGAGTGACGGGATACGTTGGGAGTCCATACACCGATAAACTCATCTTT. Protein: CALGPRLRKGVTGYVGSPYTDKLIF.

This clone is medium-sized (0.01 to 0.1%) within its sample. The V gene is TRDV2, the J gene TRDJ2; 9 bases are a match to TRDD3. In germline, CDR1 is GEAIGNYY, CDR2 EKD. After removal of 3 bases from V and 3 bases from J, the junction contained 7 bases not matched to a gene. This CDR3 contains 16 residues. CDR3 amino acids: CACDYLGDEVTAQLFF. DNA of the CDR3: TGTGCCTGTGACTATCTGGGGGATGAAGTGACAGCACAACTCTTCTTT.

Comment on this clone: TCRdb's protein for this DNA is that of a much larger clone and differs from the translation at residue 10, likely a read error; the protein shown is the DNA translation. The CDR3 loop reads CACDPLGLVIEDKLIF. The CDR3 coding sequence is TGTGCCTGTGACCCTCTTGGGTTGGTGATTGAGGATAAACTCATCTTT. The chain uses TRDV2 and TRDJ1, with no clear D. This CDR3 is built from 16 residues. V lost 3 bases and J 5 bases, leaving 21 bases between the germline ends. Germline CDR1 and CDR2: GEAIGNYY and EKD.

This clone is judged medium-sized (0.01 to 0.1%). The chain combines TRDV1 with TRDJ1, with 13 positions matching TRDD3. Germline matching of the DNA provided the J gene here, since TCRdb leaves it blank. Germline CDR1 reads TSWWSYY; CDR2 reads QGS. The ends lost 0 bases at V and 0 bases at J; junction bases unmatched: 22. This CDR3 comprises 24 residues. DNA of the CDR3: TGTGCTCTTGGGGAACTAGTTTCAATCCTACGTGTACTGGGGGATACGCCGTACACCGATAAACTCATCTTT. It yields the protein CALGELVSILRVLGDTPYTDKLIF.